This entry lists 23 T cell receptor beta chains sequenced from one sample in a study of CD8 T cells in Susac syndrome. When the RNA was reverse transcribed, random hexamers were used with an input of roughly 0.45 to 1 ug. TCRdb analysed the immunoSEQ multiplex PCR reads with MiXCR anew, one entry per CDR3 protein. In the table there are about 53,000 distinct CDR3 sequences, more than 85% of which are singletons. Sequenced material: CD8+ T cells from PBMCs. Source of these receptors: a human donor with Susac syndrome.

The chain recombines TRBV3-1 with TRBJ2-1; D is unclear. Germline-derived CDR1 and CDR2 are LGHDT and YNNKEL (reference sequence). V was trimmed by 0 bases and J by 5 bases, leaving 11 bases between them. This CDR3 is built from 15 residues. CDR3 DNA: TGTGCCAGCAGCCAAGATCCAGTCCCCCACAATGAGCAGTTCTTC. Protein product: CASSQDPVPHNEQFF.

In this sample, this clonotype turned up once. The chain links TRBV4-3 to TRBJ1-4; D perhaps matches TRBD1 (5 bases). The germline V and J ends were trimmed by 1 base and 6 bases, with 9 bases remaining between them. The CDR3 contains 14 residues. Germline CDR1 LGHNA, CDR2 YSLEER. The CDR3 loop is CASSQAGDDEKLFF. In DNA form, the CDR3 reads TGCGCCAGCAGCCAAGCGGGGGACGATGAAAAACTGTTTTTT.

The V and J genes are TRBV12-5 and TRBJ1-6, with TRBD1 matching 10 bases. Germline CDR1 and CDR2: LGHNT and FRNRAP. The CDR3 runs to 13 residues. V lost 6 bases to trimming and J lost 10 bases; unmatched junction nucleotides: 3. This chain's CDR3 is CASGPGQGSPLHF. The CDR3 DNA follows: TGTGCTAGTGGCCCGGGACAGGGGTCACCCCTCCACTTT.

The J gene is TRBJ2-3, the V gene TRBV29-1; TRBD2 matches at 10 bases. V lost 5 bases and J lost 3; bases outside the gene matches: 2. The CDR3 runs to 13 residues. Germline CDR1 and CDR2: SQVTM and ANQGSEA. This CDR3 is CSVSGGATDTQYF. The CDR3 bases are TGCAGCGTTAGCGGGGGGGCAACAGATACGCAGTATTTT.

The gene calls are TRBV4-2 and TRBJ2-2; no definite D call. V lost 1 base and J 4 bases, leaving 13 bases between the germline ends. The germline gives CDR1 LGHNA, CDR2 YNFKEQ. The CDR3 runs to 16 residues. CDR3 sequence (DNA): TGTGCCAGCAGCCAAGCTGTTGCGGACGCCACCGGGGAGCTGTTTTTT. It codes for CASSQAVADATGELFF.

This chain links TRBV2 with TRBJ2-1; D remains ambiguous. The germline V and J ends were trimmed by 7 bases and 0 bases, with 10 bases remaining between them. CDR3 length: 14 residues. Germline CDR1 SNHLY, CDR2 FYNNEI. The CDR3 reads CASTDQSSYNEQFF. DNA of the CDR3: TGTGCCAGCACCGACCAGAGCTCCTACAATGAGCAGTTCTTC.

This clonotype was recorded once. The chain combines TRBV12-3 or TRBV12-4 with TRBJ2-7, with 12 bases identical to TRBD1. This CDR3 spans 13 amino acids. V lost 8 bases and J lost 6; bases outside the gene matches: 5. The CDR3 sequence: CASGRDRGREQYF. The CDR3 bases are TGTGCCAGCGGCCGGGACAGGGGGCGCGAGCAGTACTTC.

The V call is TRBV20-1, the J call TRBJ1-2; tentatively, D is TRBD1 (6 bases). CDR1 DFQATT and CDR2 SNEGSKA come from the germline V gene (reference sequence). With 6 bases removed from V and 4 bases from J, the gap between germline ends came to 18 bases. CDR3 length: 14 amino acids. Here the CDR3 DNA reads TGCAGTGCGGACACAGGGCCCTCGTTCTATGGCTACACCTTC. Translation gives CSADTGPSFYGYTF.

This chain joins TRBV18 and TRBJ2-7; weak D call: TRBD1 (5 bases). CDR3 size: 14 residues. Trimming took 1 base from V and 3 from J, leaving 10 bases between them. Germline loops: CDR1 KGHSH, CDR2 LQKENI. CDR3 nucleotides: TGTGCCAGCTCACCACTTTCAGACAGCTACGAGCAGTACTTC. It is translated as CASSPLSDSYEQYF.

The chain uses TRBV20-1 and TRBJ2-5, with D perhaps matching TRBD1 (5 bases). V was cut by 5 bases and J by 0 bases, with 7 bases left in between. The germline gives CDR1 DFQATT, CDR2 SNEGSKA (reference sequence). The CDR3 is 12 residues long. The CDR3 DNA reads TGCAGTGCTGTCAGGGACCAAGAGACCCAGTACTTC. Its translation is CSAVRDQETQYF.

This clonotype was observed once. The CDR3, as DNA: TGTGCCAGCAGGGGACAGGGTAACTACGAGCAGTACTTC. Translated: CASRGQGNYEQYF. This chain links TRBV12-3 or TRBV12-4 with TRBJ2-7, with 9 bases identical to TRBD1. CDR3 length: 13 residues. V was pared by 6 bases and J by 3 bases, with 3 bases of the junction left unmatched.

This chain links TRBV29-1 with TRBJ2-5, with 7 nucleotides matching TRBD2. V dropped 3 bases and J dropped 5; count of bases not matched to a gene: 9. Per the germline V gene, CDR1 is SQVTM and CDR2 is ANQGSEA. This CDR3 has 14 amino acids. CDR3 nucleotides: TGCAGCGTTGACGGTCTAGCGGCTTGGGAGACCCAGTACTTC. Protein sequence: CSVDGLAAWETQYF.

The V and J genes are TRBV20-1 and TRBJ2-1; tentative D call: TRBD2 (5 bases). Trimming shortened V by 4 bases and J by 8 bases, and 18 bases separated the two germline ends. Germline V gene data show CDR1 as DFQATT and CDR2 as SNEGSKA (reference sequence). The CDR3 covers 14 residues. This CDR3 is CSATGSEGIDEQFF. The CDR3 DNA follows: TGCAGTGCTACCGGGTCCGAGGGAATCGATGAGCAGTTCTTC.

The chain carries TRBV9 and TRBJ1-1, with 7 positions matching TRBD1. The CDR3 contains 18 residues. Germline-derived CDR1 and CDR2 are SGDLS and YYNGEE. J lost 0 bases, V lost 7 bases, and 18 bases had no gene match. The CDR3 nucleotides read TGTGCCAGCGGAGCCCCCTTTACCGGGACAGCCTTGAACACTGAAGCTTTCTTT. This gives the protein CASGAPFTGTALNTEAFF.

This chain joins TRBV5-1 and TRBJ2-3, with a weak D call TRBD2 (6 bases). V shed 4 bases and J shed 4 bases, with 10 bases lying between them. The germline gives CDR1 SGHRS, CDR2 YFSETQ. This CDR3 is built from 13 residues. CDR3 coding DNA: TGCGCCAGCAGCATGACTAGGGCAGATACGCAGTATTTT. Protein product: CASSMTRADTQYF. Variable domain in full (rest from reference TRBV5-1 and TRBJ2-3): KAGVTQTPRYLIKTRGQQVTLSCSPISGHRSVSWYQQTPGQGLQFLFEYFSETQRNKGNFPGRFSGRQFSNSRSEMNVSTLELGDSALYLCASSMTRADTQYFGPGTRLTVL.

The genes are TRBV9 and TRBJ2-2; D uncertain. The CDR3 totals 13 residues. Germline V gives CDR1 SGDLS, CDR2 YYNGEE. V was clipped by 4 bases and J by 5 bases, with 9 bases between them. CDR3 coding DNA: TGTGCCAGCAGCCCCCGGAGAACCGGGGAGCTGTTTTTT. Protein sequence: CASSPRRTGELFF.

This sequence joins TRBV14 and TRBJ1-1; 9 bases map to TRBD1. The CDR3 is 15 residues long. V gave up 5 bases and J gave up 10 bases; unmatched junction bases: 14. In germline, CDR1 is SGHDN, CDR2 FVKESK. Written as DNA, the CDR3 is TGTGCCAGCAGCTATAACAGGGGGCCTTTTAGTGGAGCTTTCTTT. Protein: CASSYNRGPFSGAFF.

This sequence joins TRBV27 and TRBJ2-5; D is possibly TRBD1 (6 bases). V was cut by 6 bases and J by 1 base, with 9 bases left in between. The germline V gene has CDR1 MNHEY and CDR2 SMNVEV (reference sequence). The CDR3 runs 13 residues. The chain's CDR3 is CASSWTVQETQYF. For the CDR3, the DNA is TGTGCCAGCAGCTGGACAGTCCAAGAGACCCAGTACTTC.

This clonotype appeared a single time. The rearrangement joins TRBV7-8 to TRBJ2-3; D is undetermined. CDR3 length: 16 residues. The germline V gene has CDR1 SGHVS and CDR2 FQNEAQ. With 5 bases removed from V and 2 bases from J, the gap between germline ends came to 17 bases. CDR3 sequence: CASSAPSGLHTDTQYF. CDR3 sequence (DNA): TGTGCCAGCAGCGCCCCAAGTGGGCTACACACAGATACGCAGTATTTT.

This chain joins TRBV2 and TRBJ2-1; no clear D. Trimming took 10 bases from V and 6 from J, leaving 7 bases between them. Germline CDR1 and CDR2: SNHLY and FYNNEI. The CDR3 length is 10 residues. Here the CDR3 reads CATISNEQFF. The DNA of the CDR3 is TGTGCCACCATATCCAATGAGCAGTTCTTC.

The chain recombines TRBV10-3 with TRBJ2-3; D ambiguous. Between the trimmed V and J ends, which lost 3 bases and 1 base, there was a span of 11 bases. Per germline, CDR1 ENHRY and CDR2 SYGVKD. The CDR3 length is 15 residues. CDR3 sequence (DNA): TGTGCCATCAGTGATGAAAGGTGGGGCACAGATACGCAGTATTTT. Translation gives CAISDERWGTDTQYF.

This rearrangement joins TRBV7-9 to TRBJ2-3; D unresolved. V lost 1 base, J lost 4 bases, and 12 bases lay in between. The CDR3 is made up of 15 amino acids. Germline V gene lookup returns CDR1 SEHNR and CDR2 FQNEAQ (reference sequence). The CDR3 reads CASSLVSGDPDTQYF. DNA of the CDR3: TGTGCCAGCAGCTTAGTGTCGGGCGACCCAGATACGCAGTATTTT.

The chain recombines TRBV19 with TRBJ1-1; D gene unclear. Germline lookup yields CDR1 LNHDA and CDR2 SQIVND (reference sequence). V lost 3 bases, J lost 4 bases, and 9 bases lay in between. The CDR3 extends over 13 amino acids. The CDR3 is CASSMGAATEAFF. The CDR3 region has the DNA TGTGCCAGTAGTATGGGCGCAGCCACTGAAGCTTTCTTT.